This entry features one T cell receptor (beta chain) sequence. The antigen remains unidentified. Preparation of TRB cDNA libraries relied on 5' RACE carrying UMI labels. Reanalyzing the 5' RACE reads, TCRdb keeps one entry per CDR3 protein, without DNA. The sample holds about 120,000 distinct CDR3 sequences. The sample belongs to a study of CXCR3-negative and CXCR3-positive naive CD8 T cells. Notes on the study in general: Hydrophobicity was higher for TRB CDR3s found in CXCR3-positive naive cells than in CXCR3-negative naive cells.

The CDR3 loop spans 14 amino acids. CDR1 SGHRS and CDR2 YFSETQ come from the germline V gene. Sequencing was performed on naive CXCR3+ CD8+ T cells from blood. The sample's subset: CD45RO-CCR7+CD27+CD95- naive CD8+ T cells expressing CXCR3 (TNR3+). The rearrangement uses TRBV5-1 and TRBJ1-4; lacking DNA, the TRBD1 call made by TCRdb goes unchecked. The sequence derives from a human donor in good health. Some clones in this sample may be carry-over from other donors' samples. The CDR3 sequence is CASSFRQVNEKLFF. Full variable domain (rest looked up from reference TRBV5-1 and TRBJ1-4): KAGVTQTPRYLIKTRGQQVTLSCSPISGHRSVSWYQQTPGQGLQFLFEYFSETQRNKGNFPGRFSGRQFSNSRSEMNVSTLELGDSALYLCASSFRQVNEKLFFGSGTQLSVL.